The present entry profiles one T cell receptor beta chain with its context. Using immunoSEQ multiplex PCR, the repertoire was profiled, and TCRdb retains in-frame clones only, with some absent. The sample includes approximately 470,000 clones, about nine tenths seen only once; the top ten take under 0.75%. The data derive from a study of blood T cell repertoires in COVID-19. Across the whole study: The United States, Italy and Spain provided the acute and convalescent COVID-19 samples. PBMCs, B-cell-depleted T cells, or T cells were the source of the cDNA or gDNA that made up the material.

Those enrolled, adults aged 18 to 89 years, came from around 24 US areas. Membership in each cohort depended on participant-reported clinical history. The specimen was PBMCs or T cells enriched from blood (not recorded which). This sequence was found in a woman in her late teens or twenties who had recovered from COVID-19.

The CDR3 DNA is TGTGCCAGCCTTCCGGGAAGGGCTGGAAACACCATATATTTT. Amino acid sequence: CASLPGRAGNTIYF. The chain joins TRBV28 to TRBJ1-3; D call uncertain. Trimming stripped 8 bases from V and 2 bases from J, with 13 bases between. The germline gives CDR1 MDHEN, CDR2 SYDVKM. The CDR3 runs to 14 residues.